The rows below give T cell receptor beta chains drawn from one sample of a study of T cell responses to AZD1222 COVID-19 vaccine. The repertoire was sequenced with immunoSEQ multiplex PCR; TCRdb's copy has only in-frame clones and lacks some. The repertoire has more than 25,000 clones, about nine tenths of them found once; the top ten carry 1.3%. Material: peripheral blood, obtained on day 0 of AZD1222 vaccination. The receptor set was obtained from an adult in good health. The CDR3 runs from the conserved cysteine through the conserved F or W. D genes are given only for firm matches. The listing skips clone size in some rows; elsewhere it reads once, few, many or a size class.

clone_size j_call d_call v_call cdr3_aa cdr3_nt
once TRBJ2-5 - TRBV6-5 CASSYSQWGKETQYF TGTGCCAGCAGTTACTCCCAGTGGGGTAAAGAGACCCAGTACTTC
- TRBJ2-5 - TRBV6-5 CASRRHRSEETQYF TGTGCCAGCAGGCGGCACAGGAGCGAAGAGACCCAGTACTTC
once TRBJ1-2 - TRBV5-6 CASSSVGGSGYTF TGTGCCAGCAGCTCCGTGGGGGGGAGTGGCTACACCTTC
- TRBJ2-2 TRBD1 TRBV12-5 CASGSAGQGAGELFF TGTGCTAGTGGTTCGGCGGGACAGGGTGCCGGGGAGCTGTTTTTT
- TRBJ2-7 - TRBV3-1/TRBV3-2 CASSQGPLSGEQYF TGTGCCAGCAGCCAAGGGCCCTTATCGGGCGAGCAGTACTTC
- TRBJ1-5 - TRBV27 CASSPWSDQPQHF TGTGCCAGCAGTCCCTGGAGTGATCAGCCCCAGCATTTT
- TRBJ2-1 - TRBV2 CASSELERPYNEQFF TGTGCCAGCAGCGAACTAGAGAGGCCCTACAATGAGCAGTTCTTC
- TRBJ1-1 - TRBV7-9 CASSLVAGQNTEAFF TGTGCCAGCAGCTTAGTGGCAGGGCAGAACACTGAAGCTTTCTTT
- TRBJ2-3 - TRBV24-1 CATRERSTDTQYF TGTGCCACCAGGGAGCGGAGCACAGATACGCAGTATTTT
- TRBJ2-2 TRBD1 TRBV24-1 CATSDTTGSLRNTGELFF TGTGCCACCAGTGACACGACAGGGTCCCTCAGGAACACCGGGGAGCTGTTTTTT
- TRBJ1-6 - TRBV5-5 CASSSRTGNESPLHF TGTGCCAGCAGCTCTAGGACCGGAAATGAGTCACCCCTCCACTTT
- TRBJ1-2 TRBD1 TRBV28 CASSEGQANLPNYGYTF TGTGCCAGCAGTGAAGGACAGGCGAATCTCCCTAACTATGGCTACACCTTC
- TRBJ1-6 TRBD1 TRBV5-6 CASSLGQGNSPLHF TGTGCCAGCAGCTTGGGACAGGGTAATTCACCCCTCCACTTT
- TRBJ2-4 - TRBV7-8 CASSRGSENIQYF TGTGCCAGCAGCCGAGGTTCAGAGAACATTCAGTACTTC
- TRBJ1-3 - TRBV6-5 CASGFSGNTIYF TGTGCCAGCGGTTTCTCTGGAAACACCATATATTTT
- TRBJ2-4 TRBD2 TRBV9 CASSVVSGRTRCQYF TGTGCCAGCAGCGTAGTTAGCGGGAGGACCCGGTGCCAGTACTTC
- TRBJ2-7 TRBD2 TRBV5-1 CASSLVGTSGNHEQYF TGCGCCAGCAGCTTGGTCGGGACTAGCGGGAACCACGAGCAGTACTTC
few TRBJ2-1 - TRBV6-5 CASSWGGNEQFF TGTGCCAGCAGTTGGGGAGGCAATGAGCAGTTCTTC
- TRBJ1-1 - TRBV6-5 CASIRTVGAEAFF TGTGCCAGCATTAGGACAGTCGGGGCTGAAGCTTTCTTT
- TRBJ1-5 - TRBV2 CASSKGEGNQPQHF TGTGCCAGCAGTAAAGGGGAGGGAAATCAGCCCCAGCATTTT
few TRBJ1-2 - TRBV5-1 CASSKDPTGLGYTF TGCGCCAGCAGCAAGGACCCCACGGGACTTGGCTACACCTTC
- TRBJ2-1 TRBD2 TRBV6-4 CATSREGPYNEQFF TGTGCCACCTCGCGGGAGGGACCATACAATGAGCAGTTCTTC
- TRBJ2-7 - TRBV6-7 CASRLKSGTYEQYF TGTGCCAGCAGGCTAAAGAGTGGTACCTACGAGCAGTACTTC
- TRBJ1-3 - TRBV9 CASSVEGSGNTIYF TGTGCCAGCAGCGTAGAGGGCTCTGGAAACACCATATATTTT
- TRBJ1-4 TRBD1 TRBV18 CASSEGQFNRKLFF TGTGCCAGCTCGGAGGGACAGTTTAATAGGAAACTGTTTTTT
- TRBJ2-1 TRBD2 TRBV14 CASSQVGTTNNEQFF TGTGCCAGCAGCCAAGTCGGGACTACTAACAATGAGCAGTTCTTC
- TRBJ2-7 TRBD2 TRBV9 CASSAAGSSYEQYF TGTGCCAGCAGCGCAGCGGGGAGCTCCTACGAGCAGTACTTC